This TCR beta chain was identified during a study of CD8+ T cells in alopecia areata. Background on the study: The percentage of affected scalp area served as the score of severity for treated patients.

Specified treatment: oral pan-JAK inhibitor, 5-10 mg twice daily. Lesional scalp punch biopsies and peripheral blood were collected from alopecia areata patients. There are 15 residues in the CDR3. Per germline, CDR1 GTSNPN and CDR2 SVGIG (reference sequence). After removal of 5 bases from V and 9 bases from J, the junction contained 14 bases not matched to a gene. Overall study findings and caveats: Scalp lesions, especially in alopecia totalis/universalis, had higher clonality than normal scalp.

In each case, RNA was isolated and then reverse transcribed into cDNA as the sequencing template. Using immunoSEQ multiplex PCR, the repertoire was profiled, and TCRdb retains in-frame clones only, with some absent. The repertoire holds about 270,000 clones, with over 45% as singletons. As concerns this clone: Its antigen is undetermined.

This sequence was found in a human donor with alopecia areata. Sequenced here: CD4+ T cells sorted from blood, sampled at approximately week 52, from a patient treated with tofacitinib. The V call is TRBV30, the J call TRBJ2-1; TRBD1 aligns across 9 bases. The CDR3 sequence: CAWGAGTGWLGEQFF. CDR3 DNA: TGTGCCTGGGGGGCCGGGACAGGGTGGCTCGGTGAGCAGTTCTTC. The full variable domain, rest sourced from reference TRBV30 and TRBJ2-1, is SQTIHQWPATLVQPVGSPLSLECTVEGTSNPNLYWYRQAAGRGLQLLFYSVGIGQISSEVPQNLSASRPQDRQFILSSKKLLLSDSGFYLCAWGAGTGWLGEQFFGPGTRLTVL.